The clone carrying this T cell receptor beta chain was found a few times. The source of the sample is a study of identical twins. Unique molecular identifiers were in the cDNA, with template-switch universal primer binding. MiXCR was run by TCRdb on the 5' RACE reads, yielding one entry per CDR3 protein. This sample carries roughly 690,000 distinct CDR3 sequences, 21% of them seen once, and the ten largest clones take roughly 4%. The germline V gene has CDR1 ENHRY and CDR2 SYGVKD. With V trimmed by 4 bases and J by 5 bases, 8 bases remained unmatched. This CDR3 contains 15 residues. The same sample was also studied in work on T cells expressing NK-cell markers. Per that paper: The sequencing cohort of eight donors included seven HCMV-seropositive individuals and one seronegative individual.

The genes are TRBV10-3 and TRBJ2-1; 7 nucleotides agree with TRBD2. The sample comprised PBMCs. This receptor was taken from a woman under 30 in good health. CDR3 coding DNA: TGTGCCATCAGTGTTGCCAGCGGGGATAACAATGAGCAGTTCTTC. Protein sequence: CAISVASGDNNEQFF.